This T cell receptor beta chain originates from a study of cytomegalovirus exposure and HLA in healthy donors. Vbeta (60) and Jbeta (13) primers were used in the PCR. Repertoires were generated with immunoSEQ multiplex PCR, while TCRdb's copy carries only in-frame clones and drops some. The repertoire has under 130,000 clones, over 70% of them found once; the top ten carry 1.3%. The study, taken as a whole, reports: Highly shared sequence variants in one cluster were likely a sequencing artifact. In most subjects, TCR beta sequences reportedly gave accurate predictions of HLA-A and HLA-B alleles. Analysis was performed later, and it showed HLA-associated TCR beta chains to be more clonally expanded than equally common others.

Though nominally healthy at sampling, donors likely had unrecorded immune exposures. Of note for this clone: The antigen is unknown.

Germline loops: CDR1 PRHDT, CDR2 FYEKMQ (reference sequence). Trimming at V came to 5 bases and at J to 2 bases, leaving 3 bases not matched to a gene. The CDR3 is made up of 14 amino acids. The sample comprised PBMCs. The gene calls are TRBV13 and TRBJ2-5; 9 nucleotides line up with TRBD2. This receptor was obtained from a man aged 35-49 years in good health and CMV-seronegative. The DNA of the CDR3 is TGTGCCAGCAGCACTGCGGGGGGGCAAGAGACCCAGTACTTC. Translated: CASSTAGGQETQYF.